The source of this T cell receptor (beta chain) is a study of a mutant IDH1 vaccine in newly diagnosed glioma. Overall study context: Every participant had undergone radiotherapy, temozolomide, or both before, and most underwent both.

This CDR3 comprises 12 residues. Looked up from germline, CDR1 is SNHLY and CDR2 is FYNNEI. V shed 8 bases and J shed 7 bases, with 12 bases lying between them. The table came from immunoSEQ multiplex PCR; TCRdb's copy has only in-frame clones and leaves some out. This table has about 67,000 clones, around 88% appearing once. Time point specified: baseline, week 1 (first vaccination visit). Treatment indicated: pre-vaccination baseline after standard-of-care therapy. Astrocytomas found in donors were new, WHO grade 3 or 4, IDH1-mutant and ATRX-lost. The chain combines TRBV2 with TRBJ2-1; perhaps D is TRBD1 or TRBD2 (6 bases each). This clonotype was sampled from a woman younger than 35 with glioma. Some clones in this sample may be carry-over from other donors' samples. The specimen comprised peripheral blood mononuclear cells (PBMCs), sampled from a glioma patient treated with radiotherapy, temozolomide or both. The CDR3 DNA sequence: TGTGCCAGCGGGGGGCGCGGGAATGAGCAGTTCTTC. Amino acids: CASGGRGNEQFF.